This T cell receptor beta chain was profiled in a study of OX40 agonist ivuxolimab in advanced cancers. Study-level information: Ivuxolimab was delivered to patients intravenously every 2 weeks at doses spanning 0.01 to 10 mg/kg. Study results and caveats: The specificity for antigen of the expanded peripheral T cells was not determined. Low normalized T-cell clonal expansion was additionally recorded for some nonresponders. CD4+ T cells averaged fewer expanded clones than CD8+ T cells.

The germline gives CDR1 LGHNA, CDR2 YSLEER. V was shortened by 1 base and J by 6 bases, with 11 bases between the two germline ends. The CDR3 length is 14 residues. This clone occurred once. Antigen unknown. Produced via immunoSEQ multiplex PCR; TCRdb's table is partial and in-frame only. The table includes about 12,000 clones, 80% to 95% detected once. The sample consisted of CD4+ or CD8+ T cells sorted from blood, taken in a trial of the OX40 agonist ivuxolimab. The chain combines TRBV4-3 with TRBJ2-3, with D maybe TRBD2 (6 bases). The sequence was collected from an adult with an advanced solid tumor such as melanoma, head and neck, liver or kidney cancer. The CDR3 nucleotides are TGCGCCAGCAGCCAAGCCGGGGGTAGGGATACGCAGTATTTT. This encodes CASSQAGGRDTQYF.